Shown below are 7 T cell receptor beta chains from a single sample sequenced in a study of T cell responses to AZD1222 COVID-19 vaccine. Profiled with immunoSEQ multiplex PCR; TCRdb holds only in-frame clones, not every one. The sample lists 100,000 to 150,000 clones, approximately 90% seen once, with about 1% in the top ten. The source material was peripheral blood, sampled 28 days after the second AZD1222 dose. The receptors derive from an adult who received the AZD1222 COVID-19 vaccine.

The J gene is TRBJ2-1, the V gene TRBV1; TRBD2 reflects the table's D call only, with no check against the DNA. TRBV1 represents a pseudogene. There are 19 residues in the CDR3. CDR3 in DNA: TGCACCAGCAGCCCCAAGCTCGCTAGCGGGGCTCACTCCTACAATGAGCAGTTCTTC. Its protein product is CTSSPKLASGAHSYNEQFF.

CDR3 in amino acids: CASSPQGDYGYTF. The CDR3 bases are TGTGCCAGCTCACCACAGGGGGACTATGGCTACACCTTC. V usage is TRBV18 and J usage is TRBJ1-2; D possibly corresponds to TRBD1 (6 bases). CDR3 length: 13 residues. V lost 1 base to trimming and J lost 3 bases, with 6 bases between them. Looked up from germline, CDR1 is KGHSH and CDR2 is LQKENI.

The rearrangement joins TRBV4-1 to TRBJ1-5; no reliable D call. CDR3 length: 16 residues. V was shortened by 0 bases and J by 3 bases, with 12 bases between the two germline ends. Germline values: CDR1 MGHRA, CDR2 YSYEKL. CDR3 nucleotides: TGCGCCAGCAGCCAAGATCTCACACGATACAATCAGCCCCAGCATTTT. Protein product: CASSQDLTRYNQPQHF.

This chain connects TRBV5-5 to TRBJ1-1; the D gene is possibly TRBD1 (5 bases). Germline V gene sequence: CDR1 SGHKS, CDR2 YYEKEE (reference sequence). Trimming took 4 bases from V and 0 from J, leaving 10 bases between them. The CDR3 sequence is 14 residues long. The CDR3 DNA sequence: TGTGCCAGCAGCCGGGGCGGATTGAACACTGAAGCTTTCTTT. It specifies CASSRGGLNTEAFF. Full variable domain (outside the CDR3, taken from reference TRBV5-5 and TRBJ1-1): DAGVTQSPTHLIKTRGQQVTLRCSPISGHKSVSWYQQVLGQGPQFIFQYYEKEERGRGNFPDRFSARQFPNYSSELNVNALLLGDSALYLCASSRGGLNTEAFFGQGTRLTVV.

The DNA of the CDR3 is TGTGCCAGCAGCCAAGAGGCGGCGGCCCCGGAACAGTACTTC. Its protein is CASSQEAAAPEQYF. The V and J genes are TRBV3-1 (or the pseudogene TRBV3-2) and TRBJ2-7; D is ambiguous. V shed 0 bases and J shed 10 bases, with 16 bases lying between them. Germline V gives CDR1 LGHDT, CDR2 YNNKEL (reference sequence). The CDR3 is 14 residues long.

The chain carries TRBV19 and TRBJ2-7; D possibly corresponds to TRBD2 (6 bases). Trimming removed 11 bases at V and 1 base at J, with 15 bases between. This CDR3 region has 13 residues. The germline gives CDR1 LNHDA, CDR2 SQIVND (reference sequence). The CDR3, as DNA: TGTGCCTCAGGAGGGAGACGGTCCTACGAGCAGTACTTC. Translation: CASGGRRSYEQYF. Supplemented by reference TRBV19 and TRBJ2-7, the full variable domain reads DGGITQSPKYLFRKEGQNVTLSCEQNLNHDAMYWYRQDPGQGLRLIYYSQIVNDFQKGDIAEGYSVSREKKESFPLTVTSAQKNPTAFYLCASGGRRSYEQYFGPGTRLTVT.

This chain connects TRBV27 to TRBJ2-7, with no clear D. Trimming cost V 0 bases and J 7 bases, with 10 bases left between them. Per germline, CDR1 MNHEY and CDR2 SMNVEV (reference sequence). The CDR3 has 13 amino acids. The CDR3 DNA reads as TGTGCCAGCAGTTTATCTGGCGAAAGGGAGCAGTACTTC. It encodes CASSLSGEREQYF.